This TCR beta chain was captured by sequencing in a study of T cells after somatic rescue of genetic block. The assay was immunoSEQ multiplex PCR, and TCRdb's table has in-frame clones only and misses some. The data show roughly 71,000 clones, more than 75% seen once. Germline V gives CDR1 SGHTA, CDR2 FQGNSA. The CDR3 covers 16 residues. With V trimmed by 5 bases and J by 2 bases, 6 bases remained unmatched. This rearrangement joins TRBV7-2 to TRBJ1-3, with 10 bases lining up with TRBD1. The sample comprised peripheral blood mononuclear cells (PBMCs). The receptor comes from a man between 25 and 39 years old. CDR3 amino acids: CASSVDRGLAGNTIYF. The CDR3 DNA sequence: TGTGCCAGCAGCGTAGACAGGGGGCTTGCTGGAAACACCATATATTTT.